What follows are 5 T cell receptor beta chains derived from one specimen sequenced in a study of blood T cell repertoires in COVID-19 (dated by TCRdb to 2020 to 2021). Libraries were built with the immunoSEQ multiplex PCR assay. TCRdb obtained this table from immuneACCESS and retained in-frame rearrangements with V and J assigned. These tables miss some clones; where compared with another copy, unresolved V genes account for less than half of the shortfall, and the remainder is unexplained. Counted in this sample were fewer than 55,000 clones; roughly four fifths of them appeared once. The top ten hold 20% to 30% of the sample. The specimen was peripheral blood. These TCRs come from a woman aged 80 or over with COVID-19, enrolled during active disease.

The chain links TRBV28 to TRBJ1-5; D not certain. Deletions cut 10 bases from V and 9 bases from J, with 22 bases between. Per germline, CDR1 MDHEN and CDR2 SYDVKM. This CDR3 is built from 14 residues. CDR3 coding DNA: TGTGCCACAGCGACCGGGGTCCGGGTAGGGCCCCAGCATTTT. As protein: CATATGVRVGPQHF.

This clone was seen only a few times. This chain links TRBV6-5 with TRBJ2-7; 12 positions match TRBD1. Germline lookup yields CDR1 MNHEY and CDR2 SVGAGI. V was clipped by 11 bases and J by 4 bases; unmatched bases: 6. This CDR3 is 13 amino acids long. The CDR3 DNA is TGTGCCGCAGGGACAGGGGGCGCGTACGAGCAGTACTTC. It is translated as CAAGTGGAYEQYF.

The chain carries TRBV3-1 (or the pseudogene TRBV3-2) and TRBJ2-7; D perhaps matches TRBD1 (6 bases). CDR3 length: 15 amino acids. The germline CDR1 and CDR2 sequences are LGHDT and YNNKEL (reference sequence). The ends were cut back, 3 bases at V and 3 bases at J, with 15 bases in the middle. The CDR3 DNA sequence: TGTGCCAGCAGCCAGGATAGGGGGAGTTTCTACGAGCAGTACTTC. Its protein is CASSQDRGSFYEQYF.

The chain recombines TRBV5-1 with TRBJ2-7; 8 bases line up with TRBD2. Germline V gene sequence: CDR1 SGHRS, CDR2 YFSETQ. The trim removed 4 bases at V and 3 bases at J, leaving 9 bases unmatched. This CDR3 spans 15 amino acids. The CDR3 DNA reads TGCGCCAGCAGCCCCGGGGGGACTAGACTCTACGAGCAGTACTTC. Its protein is CASSPGGTRLYEQYF.

V usage is TRBV29-1 and J usage is TRBJ2-1; a weak D match, TRBD1 (6 bases). The CDR3 contains 16 residues. The V end lost 6 bases, the J end lost 4 bases, and 22 bases lay between the germline ends. CDR1 and CDR2 (germline): SQVTM, ANQGSEA. CDR3 residues: CSVPGKQGRRYNEQFF. The CDR3 nucleotides are TGCAGCGTCCCGGGGAAACAGGGACGAAGATACAATGAGCAGTTCTTC.